Sequencing of this T cell receptor (beta chain) was carried out in a study of blood T cell repertoires in COVID-19. Study information: Acute and convalescent COVID-19 samples came from the United States, Italy and Spain. T cells, B-cell-depleted T cells, or PBMCs supplied cDNA or gDNA.

J lost 2 bases, V lost 3 bases, and 1 base had no gene match. Germline V gene sequence: CDR1 DFQATT, CDR2 SNEGSKA (reference sequence). The CDR3 extends over 14 amino acids. As originally analysed: Scientists estimated how many nucleated cells there were by amplifying reference gene primers. The assay was immunoSEQ multiplex PCR, and TCRdb's table has in-frame clones only and misses some. D and trimming come from the DNA, and the V and J calls and clone size come from that table. The sample yields under 110,000 clones, 85% seen once. The chain is built from TRBV20-1 and TRBJ2-6; 7 nucleotides agree with TRBD2. The sequence was obtained from a woman between 65 and 79 years old with active or convalescent COVID-19. Input material: peripheral blood. CDR3 in amino acids: CSASGGAGANVLTF. CDR3 DNA sequence: TGCAGTGCTAGTGGGGGGGCTGGGGCCAACGTCCTGACTTTC.